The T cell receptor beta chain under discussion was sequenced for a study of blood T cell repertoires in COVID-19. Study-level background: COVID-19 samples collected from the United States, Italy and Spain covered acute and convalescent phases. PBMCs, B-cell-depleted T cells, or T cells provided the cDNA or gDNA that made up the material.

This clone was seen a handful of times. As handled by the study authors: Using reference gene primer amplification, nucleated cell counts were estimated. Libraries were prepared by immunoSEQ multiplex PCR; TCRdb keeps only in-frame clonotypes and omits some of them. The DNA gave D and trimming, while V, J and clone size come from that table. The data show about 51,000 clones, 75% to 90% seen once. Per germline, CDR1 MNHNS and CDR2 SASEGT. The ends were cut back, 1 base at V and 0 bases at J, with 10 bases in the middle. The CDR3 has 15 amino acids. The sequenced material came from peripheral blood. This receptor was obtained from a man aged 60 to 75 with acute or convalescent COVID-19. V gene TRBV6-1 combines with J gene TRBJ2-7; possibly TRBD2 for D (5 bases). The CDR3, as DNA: TGTGCCAGCAGTGAAGAAGTAGGGAGCTCCTACGAGCAGTACTTC. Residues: CASSEEVGSSYEQYF.